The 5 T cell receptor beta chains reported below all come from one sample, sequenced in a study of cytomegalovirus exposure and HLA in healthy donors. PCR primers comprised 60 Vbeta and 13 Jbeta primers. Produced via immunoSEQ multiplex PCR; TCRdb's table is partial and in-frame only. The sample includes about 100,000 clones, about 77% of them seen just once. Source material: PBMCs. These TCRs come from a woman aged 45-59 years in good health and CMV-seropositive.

CDR3 region: CASSGGGPKQYF. The CDR3 DNA reads TGTGCCAGCAGCGGGGGGGGGCCGAAGCAGTATTTT. The chain recombines TRBV5-6 with TRBJ2-3; TRBD2 is a possible D gene (7 bases). V dropped 4 bases and J dropped 11 bases, with 14 bases sitting between them. This CDR3 has 12 residues. Germline CDR1 and CDR2: SGHDT and YYEEEE.

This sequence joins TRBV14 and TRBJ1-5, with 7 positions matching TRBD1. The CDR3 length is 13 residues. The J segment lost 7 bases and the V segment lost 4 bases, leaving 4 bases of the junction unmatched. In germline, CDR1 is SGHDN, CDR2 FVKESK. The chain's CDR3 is CASSRTGEQPQHF. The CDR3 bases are TGTGCCAGCAGCCGGACAGGCGAACAGCCCCAGCATTTT.

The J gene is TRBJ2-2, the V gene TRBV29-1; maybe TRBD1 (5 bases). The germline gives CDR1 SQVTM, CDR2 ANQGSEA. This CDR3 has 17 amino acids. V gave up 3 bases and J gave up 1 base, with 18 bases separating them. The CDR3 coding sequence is TGCAGCGTTGACCTCCTTCGCCCAGGGCGGAACACCGGGGAGCTGTTTTTT. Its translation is CSVDLLRPGRNTGELFF.

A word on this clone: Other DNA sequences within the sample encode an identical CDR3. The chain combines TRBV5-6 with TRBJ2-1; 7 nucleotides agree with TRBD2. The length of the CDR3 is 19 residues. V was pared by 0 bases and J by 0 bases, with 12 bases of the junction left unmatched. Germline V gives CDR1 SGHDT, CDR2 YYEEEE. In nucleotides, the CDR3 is TGTGCCAGCAGCTTGGAGGCTATTCGGGGAGGGAGCTCCTACAATGAGCAGTTCTTC. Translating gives CASSLEAIRGGSSYNEQFF.

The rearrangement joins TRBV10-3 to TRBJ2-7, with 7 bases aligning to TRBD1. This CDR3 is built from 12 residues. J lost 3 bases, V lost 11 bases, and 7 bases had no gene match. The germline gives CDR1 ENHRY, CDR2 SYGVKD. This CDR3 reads CALGTEGYEQYF. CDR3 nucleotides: TGTGCCCTAGGGACAGAAGGCTACGAGCAGTACTTC.